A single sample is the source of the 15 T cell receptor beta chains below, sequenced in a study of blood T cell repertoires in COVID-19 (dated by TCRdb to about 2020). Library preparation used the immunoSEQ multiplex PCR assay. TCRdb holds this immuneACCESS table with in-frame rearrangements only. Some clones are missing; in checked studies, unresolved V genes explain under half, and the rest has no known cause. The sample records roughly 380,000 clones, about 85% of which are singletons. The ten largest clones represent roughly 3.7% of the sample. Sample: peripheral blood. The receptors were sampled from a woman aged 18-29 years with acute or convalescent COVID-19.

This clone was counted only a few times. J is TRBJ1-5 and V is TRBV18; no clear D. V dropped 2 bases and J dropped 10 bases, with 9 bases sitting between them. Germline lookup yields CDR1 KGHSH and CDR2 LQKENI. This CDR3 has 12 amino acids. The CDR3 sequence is CASSPSTGPQHF. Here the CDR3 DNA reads TGTGCCAGCTCACCATCGACTGGTCCCCAGCATTTT.

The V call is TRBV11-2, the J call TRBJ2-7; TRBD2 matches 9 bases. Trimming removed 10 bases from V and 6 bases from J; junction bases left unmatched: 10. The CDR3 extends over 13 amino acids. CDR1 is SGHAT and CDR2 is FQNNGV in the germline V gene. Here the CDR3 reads CATSRGGASEQYF. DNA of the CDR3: TGTGCCACCTCGCGCGGGGGGGCCTCCGAGCAGTACTTC.

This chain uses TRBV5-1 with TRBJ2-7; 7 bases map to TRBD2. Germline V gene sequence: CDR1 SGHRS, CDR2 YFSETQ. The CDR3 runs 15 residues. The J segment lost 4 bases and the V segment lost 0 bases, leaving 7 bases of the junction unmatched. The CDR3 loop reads CASSLAGLGVYEQYF. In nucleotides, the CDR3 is TGCGCCAGCAGCTTGGCCGGACTAGGCGTATACGAGCAGTACTTC.

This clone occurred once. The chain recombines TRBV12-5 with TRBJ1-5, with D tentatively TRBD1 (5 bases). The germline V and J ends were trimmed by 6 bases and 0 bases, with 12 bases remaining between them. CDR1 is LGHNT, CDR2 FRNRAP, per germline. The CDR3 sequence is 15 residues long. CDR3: CASGPAGGSNQPQHF. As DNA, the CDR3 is TGTGCTAGTGGGCCCGCCGGGGGTAGCAATCAGCCCCAGCATTTT. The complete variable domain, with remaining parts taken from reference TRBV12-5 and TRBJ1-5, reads DARVTQTPRHKVTEMGQEVTMRCQPILGHNTVFWYRQTMMQGLELLAYFRNRAPLDDSGMPKDRFSAEMPDATLATLKIQPSEPRDSAVYFCASGPAGGSNQPQHFGDGTRLSIL.

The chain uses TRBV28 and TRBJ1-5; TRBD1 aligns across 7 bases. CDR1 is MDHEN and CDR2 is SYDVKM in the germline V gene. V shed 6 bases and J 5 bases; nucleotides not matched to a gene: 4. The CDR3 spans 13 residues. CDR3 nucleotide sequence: TGTGCCAGCAGAGTGCAGGGGGATCAGCCCCAGCATTTT. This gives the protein CASRVQGDQPQHF.

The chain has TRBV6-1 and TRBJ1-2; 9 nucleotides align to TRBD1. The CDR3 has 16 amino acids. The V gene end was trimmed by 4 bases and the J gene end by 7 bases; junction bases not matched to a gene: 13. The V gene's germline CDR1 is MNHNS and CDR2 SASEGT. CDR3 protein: CASSGPPGTGYIGYTF. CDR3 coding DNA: TGTGCCAGCAGTGGCCCCCCAGGGACAGGGTATATTGGCTACACCTTC.

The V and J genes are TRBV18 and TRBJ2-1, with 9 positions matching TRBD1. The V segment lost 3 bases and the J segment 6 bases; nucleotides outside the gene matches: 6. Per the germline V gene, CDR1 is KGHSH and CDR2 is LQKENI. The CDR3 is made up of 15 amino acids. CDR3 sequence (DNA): TGTGCCAGCTCACCGATACAGGGGGCTGGCAATGAGCAGTTCTTC. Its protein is CASSPIQGAGNEQFF.

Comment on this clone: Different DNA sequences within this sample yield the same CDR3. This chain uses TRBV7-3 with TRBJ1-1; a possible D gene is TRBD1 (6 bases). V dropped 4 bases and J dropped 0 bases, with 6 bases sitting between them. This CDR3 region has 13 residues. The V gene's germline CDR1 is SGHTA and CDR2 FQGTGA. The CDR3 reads CASSSGVNTEAFF. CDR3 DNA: TGTGCCAGCAGCTCAGGGGTGAACACTGAAGCTTTCTTT.

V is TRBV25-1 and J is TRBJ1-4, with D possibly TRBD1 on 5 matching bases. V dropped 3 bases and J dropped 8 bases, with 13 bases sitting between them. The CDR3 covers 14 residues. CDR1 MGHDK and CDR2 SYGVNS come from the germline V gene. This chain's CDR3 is CASSDTRVGEKLFF. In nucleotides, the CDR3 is TGTGCCAGCAGTGATACCAGGGTGGGGGAAAAACTGTTTTTT. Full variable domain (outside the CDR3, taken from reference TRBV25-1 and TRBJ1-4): EADIYQTPRYLVIGTGKKITLECSQTMGHDKMYWYQQDPGMELHLIHYSYGVNSTEKGDLSSESTVSRIRTEHFPLTLESARPSHTSQYLCASSDTRVGEKLFFGSGTQLSVL.

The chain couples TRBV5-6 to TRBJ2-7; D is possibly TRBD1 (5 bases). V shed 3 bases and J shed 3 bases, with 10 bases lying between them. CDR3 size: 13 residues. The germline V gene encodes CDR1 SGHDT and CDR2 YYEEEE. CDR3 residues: CASSSKGFYEQYF. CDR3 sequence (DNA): TGTGCCAGCAGCTCCAAGGGGTTCTACGAGCAGTACTTC.

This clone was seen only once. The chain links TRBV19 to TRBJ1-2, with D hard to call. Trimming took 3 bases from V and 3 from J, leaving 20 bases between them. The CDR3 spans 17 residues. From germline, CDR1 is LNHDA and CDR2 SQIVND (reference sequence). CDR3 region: CASSIRQEAPVYYGYTF. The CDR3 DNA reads TGTGCCAGTAGTATTAGGCAGGAGGCCCCGGTCTACTATGGCTACACCTTC.

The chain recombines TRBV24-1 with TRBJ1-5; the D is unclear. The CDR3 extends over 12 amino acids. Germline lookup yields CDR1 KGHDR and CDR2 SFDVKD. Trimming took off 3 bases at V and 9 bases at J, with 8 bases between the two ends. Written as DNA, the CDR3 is TGTGCCACCAGTGATCCCGTATGGCCCCAGCATTTT. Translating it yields CATSDPVWPQHF.

Here the CDR3 reads CASTPGLAAGEQYF. The CDR3 nucleotides read TGTGCCAGCACCCCGGGACTCGCGGCTGGCGAGCAGTACTTC. The genes are TRBV6-6 and TRBJ2-7; D possibly corresponds to TRBD2 (6 bases). Per the germline V gene, CDR1 is MNHNY and CDR2 is SVGAGI (reference sequence). The germline V and J ends were trimmed by 7 bases and 6 bases, with 19 bases remaining between them. CDR3 length: 14 residues.

The CDR3 here is CASSPLDGGTYGYTF. CDR3 DNA: TGTGCCAGCAGTCCCCTGGACGGAGGGACCTATGGCTACACCTTC. The chain is built from TRBV2 and TRBJ1-2; tentatively, D is TRBD1 (5 bases). The CDR3 has 15 amino acids. Germline V CDR1 and CDR2: SNHLY, FYNNEI. V shed 5 bases and J shed 4 bases, with 17 bases lying between them.

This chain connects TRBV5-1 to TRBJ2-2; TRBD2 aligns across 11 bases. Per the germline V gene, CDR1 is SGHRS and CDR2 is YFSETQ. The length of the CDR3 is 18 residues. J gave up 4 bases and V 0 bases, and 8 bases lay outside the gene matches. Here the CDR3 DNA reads TGCGCCAGCAGCTTGGGAGTACTAGCGGGAGCCAGCACCGGGGAGCTGTTTTTT. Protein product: CASSLGVLAGASTGELFF.